This TCR beta chain was sequenced during a study of cytomegalovirus exposure and HLA in healthy donors. The CDR3 is 14 residues long. The V gene's germline CDR1 is SNHLY and CDR2 FYNNEI. The V end lost 6 bases, the J end lost 6 bases, and 15 bases lay between the germline ends. 13 Jbeta primers and 60 Vbeta primers were used for the PCR. Measured with immunoSEQ multiplex PCR; TCRdb has only the in-frame clones, and not every one. The table lists over 150,000 clones, approximately 82% of them singletons. The sample comprised PBMCs. The source is a girl aged 2-15 years in good health and CMV-seropositive. The rearrangement uses TRBV2 and TRBJ1-3; D unclear. The CDR3 coding sequence is TGTGCCAGCAGACGGGGTTTGGAGGAAAACACCATATATTTT. Its translation: CASRRGLEENTIYF.